The 22 T cell receptor beta chains listed next were all sequenced from one sample in a study of T-cell reconstitution after alpha-beta-depleted transplantation in children. For TCRbeta, the library was prepared with unique molecular identifiers. TCRdb analysed the PCR reads with MiXCR anew, one entry per CDR3 protein. Of fewer than 250,000 distinct CDR3 sequences listed, roughly 18% are singletons. Specimen: PBMCs, mostly from graft donor cells, collected 360 days after TCRalphabeta/CD19-depleted stem cell transplant. The receptors come from a male patient aged 2 to 9 who had a stem cell transplant for acute lymphoblastic leukemia, so the T cells may come from the graft donor.

This clonotype has more than one count but fewer than ten. The gene calls are TRBV7-7 and TRBJ2-2; 8 positions match TRBD1. Losses at the gene ends were 0 bases for V and 7 bases for J; bases not matched to a gene: 7. This CDR3 spans 16 amino acids. The germline gives CDR1 SSHAT, CDR2 FNYEAQ (reference sequence). The DNA for the CDR3 is TGTGCCAGCAGCTTAGCGGGGACAGGTCGAGTCGGGGAGCTGTTTTTT. Translated: CASSLAGTGRVGELFF. The full variable domain, completed using reference TRBV7-7 and TRBJ2-2, is GAGVSQSPRYKVTKRGQDVTLRCDPISSHATLYWYQQALGQGPEFLTYFNYEAQPDKSGLPSDRFSAERPEGSISTLTIQRTEQRDSAMYRCASSLAGTGRVGELFFGEGSRLTVL.

This chain uses TRBV5-1 with TRBJ2-2; D remains ambiguous. The CDR3 runs 16 residues. V was pared by 4 bases and J by 0 bases, with 13 bases between. Germline V gives CDR1 SGHRS, CDR2 YFSETQ. Here the CDR3 DNA reads TGCGCCAGCAGCGTGGACCCCCAACCGAACACCGGGGAGCTGTTTTTT. It translates to CASSVDPQPNTGELFF.

A few counts support this clonotype. The V gene is TRBV6-5, the J gene TRBJ1-3; 9 nucleotides agree with TRBD1. Per germline, CDR1 MNHEY and CDR2 SVGAGI. V trimming: 6 bases; J trimming: 0 bases; junction bases outside the gene matches: 6. There are 16 residues in the CDR3. CDR3 DNA sequence: TGTGCCAGCAGGTCTACAGGGGGCTCCTCTGGAAACACCATATATTTT. Translation gives CASRSTGGSSGNTIYF.

This clonotype has just a few counts. The junction shows a germline mismatch at one end, possibly a read error. J is TRBJ2-3 and V is TRBV12-3 or TRBV12-4; tentatively, D is TRBD1 (6 bases). The CDR3 loop spans 14 amino acids. The CDR3 loop is CASSLASGADTQYF. DNA of the CDR3: TGTGCCAGCAGTCTAGCTTCAGGGGCAGATACGCAGTATTTT.

Only a few counts were recorded for this clonotype. The chain combines TRBV3-1 with TRBJ2-5, with 7 bases matching TRBD1. Germline V CDR1 and CDR2: LGHDT, YNNKEL (reference sequence). This CDR3 is 16 amino acids long. V gave up 0 bases and J gave up 3 bases; unmatched junction bases: 7. The CDR3 loop reads CASSQDPRGSEETQYF. The DNA for the CDR3 is TGTGCCAGCAGCCAAGACCCCAGGGGGTCAGAAGAGACCCAGTACTTC.

Only a few counts were recorded for this clonotype. The rearrangement joins TRBV2 to TRBJ2-2; 9 bases match TRBD2. J gave up 6 bases and V 4 bases, and 6 bases lay outside the gene matches. CDR1 and CDR2 (germline): SNHLY, FYNNEI. The CDR3 is made up of 15 amino acids. The DNA for the CDR3 is TGTGCCAGCAGTGGGGGACTAGCAGGCGCCGGGGAGCTGTTTTTT. This encodes CASSGGLAGAGELFF.

This clonotype has just a few counts. This chain links TRBV5-1 with TRBJ2-3, with TRBD2 identical over 8 bases. Trimming took 2 bases from V and 2 from J; bases not matched to a gene: 7. This CDR3 has 16 amino acids. Germline CDR1 and CDR2: SGHRS and YFSETQ. The CDR3 DNA is TGCGCCAGCAGCTTTCAAGCGGGGGAGGTCACAGATACGCAGTATTTT. Translated: CASSFQAGEVTDTQYF.

This clonotype was counted only a few times. The chain links TRBV18 to TRBJ2-3; a weak D match, TRBD2 (5 bases). The V and J ends lost 0 bases and 6 bases respectively, with 7 bases between them. Germline loops: CDR1 KGHSH, CDR2 LQKENI. The CDR3 length is 13 residues. CDR3: CASSPPGVDTQYF. The CDR3 DNA is TGTGCCAGCTCACCACCGGGAGTCGATACGCAGTATTTT.

The gene calls are TRBV7-2 and TRBJ2-4; D possibly corresponds to TRBD1 (6 bases). The CDR3 has 15 residues. Germline CDR1 reads SGHTA; CDR2 reads FQGNSA. Trimming stripped 2 bases from V and 9 bases from J, with 17 bases between. CDR3 coding DNA: TGTGCCAGCAGCTTAAATCTGGGGAAAGGGGGCATTCAGTACTTC. Protein sequence: CASSLNLGKGGIQYF.

The V gene is TRBV6-2 or TRBV6-3, the J gene TRBJ2-5; 8 bases align to TRBD2. Losses at the gene ends were 6 bases for V and 3 bases for J; bases not matched to a gene: 9. The CDR3 is made up of 15 amino acids. Germline V gives CDR1 MNHEY, CDR2 SVGEGT. CDR3 residues: CASRGAGGYEETQYF. The CDR3 DNA follows: TGTGCCAGCAGAGGGGCGGGGGGATATGAAGAGACCCAGTACTTC.

The chain has TRBV2 and TRBJ2-1; D is perhaps TRBD1 (5 bases). The V gene lost 6 bases and the J gene lost 2 bases, with 11 bases spanning the gap. CDR1 is SNHLY, CDR2 FYNNEI, per germline. The CDR3 extends over 14 amino acids. The CDR3 bases are TGTGCCAGCAGAAGGACAATACCCTACAATGAGCAGTTCTTC. Translated: CASRRTIPYNEQFF. The full variable domain, completed using reference TRBV2 and TRBJ2-1, is EPEVTQTPSHQVTQMGQEVILRCVPISNHLYFYWYRQILGQKVEFLVSFYNNEISEKSEIFDDQFSVERPDGSNFTLKIRSTKLEDSAMYFCASRRTIPYNEQFFGPGTRLTVL.

This clonotype occurred many times. The rearrangement links TRBV5-1 to TRBJ2-7; 7 positions agree with TRBD1. V shed 0 bases and J 3 bases; nucleotides not matched to a gene: 9. From germline, CDR1 is SGHRS and CDR2 YFSETQ. The CDR3 has 16 amino acids. CDR3 sequence (DNA): TGCGCCAGCAGCTTGGTGGCTCAGGGGGTGGGCTACGAGCAGTACTTC. Residues: CASSLVAQGVGYEQYF.

This chain links TRBV12-3 or TRBV12-4 with TRBJ2-5, with no clear D. This CDR3 comprises 13 residues. V lost 6 bases and J lost 7, with 15 bases in between. The CDR3 loop is CASSSGPGGTQYF. CDR3 coding DNA: TGTGCCAGCAGCTCCGGGCCAGGTGGGACCCAGTACTTC.

V usage is TRBV20-1 and J usage is TRBJ1-2, with D possibly TRBD1 on 5 matching bases. The V end was cut by 1 base, the J end by 4 bases, with 10 bases between. Germline CDR1 and CDR2: DFQATT and SNEGSKA (reference sequence). This CDR3 spans 13 amino acids. The CDR3 DNA reads as TGCAGTGCTAGAGCTACGGGACTCTATGGCTACACCTTC. Translation: CSARATGLYGYTF.

The sample holds many counts of this clonotype. The chain employs TRBV7-2 and TRBJ2-3, with TRBD1 as a possible D gene (5 bases). Trimming shortened V by 0 bases and J by 4 bases, and 8 bases separated the two germline ends. Germline-derived CDR1 and CDR2 are SGHTA and FQGNSA. There are 14 residues in the CDR3. The CDR3 is CASSLAQGPDTQYF. In DNA form, the CDR3 reads TGTGCCAGCAGCTTAGCTCAGGGCCCAGATACGCAGTATTTT.

This clonotype was found a few times. The rearrangement links TRBV28 to TRBJ1-1; 8 nucleotides agree with TRBD1. The J segment lost 4 bases and the V segment lost 7 bases, leaving 5 bases of the junction unmatched. The CDR3 length is 13 residues. Germline values: CDR1 MDHEN, CDR2 SYDVKM. The CDR3 sequence: CASTQGGSTEAFF. DNA of the CDR3: TGTGCCAGCACACAGGGGGGGAGCACTGAAGCTTTCTTT.

The CDR3 reads CSVVIGQTTDTQYF. DNA for the CDR3: TGCAGCGTTGTGATTGGACAGACCACAGATACGCAGTATTTT. J is TRBJ2-3 and V is TRBV29-1; weak D call: TRBD1 (6 bases). Germline CDR1 SQVTM, CDR2 ANQGSEA. Trimming shortened V by 4 bases and J by 2 bases, and 13 bases separated the two germline ends. The CDR3 runs 14 residues.

This clonotype was counted between two and nine times. The chain combines TRBV3-1 with TRBJ2-1, with 9 bases matching TRBD2. The CDR3 has 15 amino acids. The junction had 1 base not matched to a gene; V was cut back by 0 bases and J by 4 bases. From germline, CDR1 is LGHDT and CDR2 YNNKEL (reference sequence). In DNA form, the CDR3 reads TGTGCCAGCAGCCAAGAGCGGGGGGGGTACAATGAGCAGTTCTTC. Translated, it gives CASSQERGGYNEQFF.

As concerns this clonotype: With a much larger clone just one base away, this may be a read error. The V call is TRBV29-1, the J call TRBJ2-5; D is unresolved. In germline, CDR1 is SQVTM, CDR2 ANQGSEA. The CDR3 is 15 residues long. The CDR3 sequence is CSIEDVWDAEKTQYF. CDR3 DNA sequence: TGCAGCATTGAAGATGTTTGGGATGCAGAAAAGACCCAGTACTTC.

V is TRBV5-1 and J is TRBJ2-2; TRBD1 matches 7 bases. The J segment lost 9 bases and the V segment lost 7 bases, leaving 18 bases of the junction unmatched. Germline-derived CDR1 and CDR2 are SGHRS and YFSETQ. There are 16 residues in the CDR3. CDR3 loop: CASCKGYGQVLRELFF. CDR3 DNA: TGCGCCAGCTGCAAGGGTTATGGACAGGTCCTCCGGGAGCTGTTTTTT.

This clonotype was seen more than once but under ten times. The CDR3 spells CSARGRGQSRTDTQYF. In DNA, the CDR3 is TGCAGTGCTAGAGGACGAGGACAGAGCCGCACAGATACGCAGTATTTT. The chain recombines TRBV20-1 with TRBJ2-3; D is possibly TRBD1 (6 bases). Germline V gives CDR1 DFQATT, CDR2 SNEGSKA (reference sequence). Trimming left V 1 base short and J 1 base short, with 15 bases between. The CDR3 has 16 amino acids.

V gene TRBV5-1 combines with J gene TRBJ2-7, with 7 nucleotides matching TRBD1. In germline, CDR1 is SGHRS, CDR2 YFSETQ. This CDR3 region has 15 residues. The ends lost 4 bases at V and 5 bases at J; junction bases unmatched: 12. CDR3 loop: CASSGWGQPGDEQYF. CDR3 bases: TGCGCCAGCAGCGGGTGGGGACAGCCGGGCGACGAGCAGTACTTC.